The entry below describes one TCR beta chain. Its antigen remains unknown. This entry belongs to a study of beta chain features in type 1 diabetes. Findings of the study overall: When Type 1 diabetes patients were examined, their TCRB CDR3s proved moderately but significantly shorter in all four CD4+ subsets.

Germline loops: CDR1 ENHRY, CDR2 SYGVKD. CDR3 length: 15 amino acids. The V end was cut by 0 bases, the J end by 7 bases, with 12 bases between. Expressed TCRB transcripts were sequenced, since all the RNA that had been isolated was reverse transcribed. TCRdb keeps only in-frame clones here, not all; method: immunoSEQ multiplex PCR. The repertoire holds 300,000 to 350,000 clones, with around 7.6% as singletons. The genes are TRBV10-3 and TRBJ1-4; TRBD1 is a possible D gene (6 bases). The sequence derives from a woman aged 18-29 years in good health. The specimen was central memory CD4+ T cells from blood. In DNA form, the CDR3 reads TGTGCCATCAGTGAGTCGGGGGGCGCCGCTGAAAAACTGTTTTTT. Translated: CAISESGGAAEKLFF.